The present TCR beta chain was sequenced within a study of T cells after yellow fever vaccination. Study conclusions and caveats: Clones from primary vaccination mostly reappeared after the booster (approximately 95% CD4, approximately 86% CD8). Overlap between CD4 and CD8 compartments was detected for a small share of clonotypes.

This clonotype was detected only a few times. What it binds is not known. Trimming cost V 3 bases and J 1 base, with 6 bases left between them. This CDR3 has 12 residues. The germline gives CDR1 DFQATT, CDR2 SNEGSKA (reference sequence). Synthesis of TCR cDNA relied on 5'RACE template switching, which attached a universal primer site and UMIs. TCRdb passed the 5' RACE reads through MiXCR, listing each CDR3 protein once. The sample records 600,000 to 750,000 distinct CDR3 sequences, 12% being singletons. The specimen comprised PBMCs, sampled on the day of the yellow fever booster vaccination. This chain links TRBV20-1 with TRBJ1-2; tentative D call: TRBD1 (5 bases). The TCR comes from a man aged 30 to 45 who received the YFV17D yellow fever vaccine. CDR3 DNA sequence: TGCAGTGCTAGGACAGTTAACTATGGCTACACCTTC. Amino acids: CSARTVNYGYTF.